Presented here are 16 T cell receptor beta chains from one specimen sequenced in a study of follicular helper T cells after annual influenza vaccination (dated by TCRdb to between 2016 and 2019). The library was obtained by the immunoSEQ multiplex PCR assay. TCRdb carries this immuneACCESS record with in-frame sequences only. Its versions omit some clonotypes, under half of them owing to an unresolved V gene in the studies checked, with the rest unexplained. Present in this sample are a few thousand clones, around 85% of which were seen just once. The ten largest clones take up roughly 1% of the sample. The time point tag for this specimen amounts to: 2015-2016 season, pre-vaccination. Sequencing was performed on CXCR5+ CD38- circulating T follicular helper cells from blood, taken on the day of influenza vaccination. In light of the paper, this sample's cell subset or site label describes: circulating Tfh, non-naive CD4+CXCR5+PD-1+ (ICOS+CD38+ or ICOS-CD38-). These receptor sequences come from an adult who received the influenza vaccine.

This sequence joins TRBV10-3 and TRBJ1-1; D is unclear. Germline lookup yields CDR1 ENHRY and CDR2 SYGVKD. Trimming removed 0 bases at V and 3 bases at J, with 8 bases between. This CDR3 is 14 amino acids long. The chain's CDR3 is CAISESSRDTEAFF. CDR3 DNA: TGTGCCATCAGTGAGTCGAGCAGAGACACTGAAGCTTTCTTT.

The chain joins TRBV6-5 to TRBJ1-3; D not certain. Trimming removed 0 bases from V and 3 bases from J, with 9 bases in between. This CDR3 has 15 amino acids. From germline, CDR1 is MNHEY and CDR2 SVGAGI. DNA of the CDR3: TGTGCCAGCAGTTACTCGGTCGGGTATGGAAACACCATATATTTT. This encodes CASSYSVGYGNTIYF.

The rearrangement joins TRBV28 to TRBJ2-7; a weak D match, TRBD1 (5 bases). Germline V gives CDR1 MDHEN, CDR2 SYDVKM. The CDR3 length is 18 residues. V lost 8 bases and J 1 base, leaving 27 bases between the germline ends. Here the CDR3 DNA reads TGTGCCAGCCCCCCTGCAGGGCCTCTATTAGGAGATTCCTACGAGCAGTACTTC. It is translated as CASPPAGPLLGDSYEQYF.

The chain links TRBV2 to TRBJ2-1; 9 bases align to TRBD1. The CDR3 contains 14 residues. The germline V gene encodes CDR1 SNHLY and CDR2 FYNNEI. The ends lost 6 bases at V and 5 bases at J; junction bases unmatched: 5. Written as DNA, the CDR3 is TGTGCCAGCAGAGGGGACAGGGTTAACAATGAGCAGTTCTTC. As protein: CASRGDRVNNEQFF.

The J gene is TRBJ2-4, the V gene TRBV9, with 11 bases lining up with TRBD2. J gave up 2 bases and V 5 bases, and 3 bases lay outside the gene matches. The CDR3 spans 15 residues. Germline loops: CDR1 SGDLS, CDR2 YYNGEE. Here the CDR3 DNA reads TGTGCCAGCAGTACTAGCGGGAGTCCCAAAAACATTCAGTACTTC. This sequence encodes CASSTSGSPKNIQYF.

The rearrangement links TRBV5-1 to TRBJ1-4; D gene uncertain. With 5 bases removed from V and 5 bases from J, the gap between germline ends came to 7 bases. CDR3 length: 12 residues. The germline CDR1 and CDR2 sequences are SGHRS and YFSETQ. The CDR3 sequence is CASRQLNEKLFF. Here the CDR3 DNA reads TGCGCCAGCAGACAGTTAAATGAAAAACTGTTTTTT.

The chain's CDR3 is CASIRVGGVDEQFF. DNA of the CDR3: TGTGCCAGCATCAGGGTAGGGGGAGTCGATGAGCAGTTCTTC. This sequence joins TRBV7-9 and TRBJ2-1, with D possibly matching TRBD1 (6 bases). Germline-derived CDR1 and CDR2 are SEHNR and FQNEAQ (reference sequence). V was shortened by 7 bases and J by 8 bases, with 18 bases between the two germline ends. The CDR3 loop spans 14 amino acids.

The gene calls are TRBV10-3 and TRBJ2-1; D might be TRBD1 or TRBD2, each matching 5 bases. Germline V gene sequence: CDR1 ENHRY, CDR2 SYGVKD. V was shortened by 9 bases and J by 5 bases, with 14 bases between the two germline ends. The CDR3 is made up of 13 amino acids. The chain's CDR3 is CAISTMGDNEQFF. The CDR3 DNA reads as TGTGCCATTTCTACGATGGGGGACAATGAGCAGTTCTTC.

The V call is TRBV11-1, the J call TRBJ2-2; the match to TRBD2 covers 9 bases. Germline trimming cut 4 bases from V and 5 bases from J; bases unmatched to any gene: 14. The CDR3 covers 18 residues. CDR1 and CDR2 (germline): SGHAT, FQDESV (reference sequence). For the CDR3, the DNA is TGTGCCAGCAGCTCCCCGAAGGGGGGACTAGCAGGAACCGGGGAGCTGTTTTTT. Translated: CASSSPKGGLAGTGELFF.

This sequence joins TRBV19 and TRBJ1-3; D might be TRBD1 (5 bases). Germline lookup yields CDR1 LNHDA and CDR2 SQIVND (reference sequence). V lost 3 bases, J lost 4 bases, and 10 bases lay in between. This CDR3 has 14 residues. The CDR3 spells CASSISGGGNTIYF. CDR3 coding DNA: TGTGCCAGTAGTATCTCGGGGGGAGGAAACACCATATATTTT.

The CDR3 sequence is CASSLAAREQFF. CDR3 sequence (DNA): TGTGCCAGCAGCTTAGCGGCGAGGGAGCAGTTCTTC. V and J are TRBV7-2 and TRBJ2-1; no definite D call. Per the germline V gene, CDR1 is SGHTA and CDR2 is FQGNSA. V lost 0 bases, J lost 10 bases, and 7 bases lay in between. The CDR3 covers 12 residues.

The DNA of the CDR3 is TGCGCCAGCAGCCAGGTTACGACTTCGAGTTCAGAGACCCAGTACTTC. It encodes CASSQVTTSSSETQYF. V and J are TRBV5-1 and TRBJ2-5; D not certain. Per germline, CDR1 SGHRS and CDR2 YFSETQ. The CDR3 sequence is 16 residues long. Deletions cut 4 bases from V and 4 bases from J, with 20 bases between.

The CDR3 DNA sequence: TGTGCCAGCAGCTTAGATGGCGGGAGTAGGGATACGCAGTATTTT. It is translated as CASSLDGGSRDTQYF. V is TRBV7-9 and J is TRBJ2-3; 7 positions match TRBD2. Germline lookup yields CDR1 SEHNR and CDR2 FQNEAQ (reference sequence). Germline trimming cut 1 base from V and 6 bases from J; bases unmatched to any gene: 7. The CDR3 is 15 residues long.

The CDR3 region has the DNA TGTGCCAGCTATCCACGCGGGACTAGCGGGAGGATAGAGACCCAGTACTTC. Translated, it gives CASYPRGTSGRIETQYF. The chain is built from TRBV28 and TRBJ2-5, with TRBD2 matching over 15 bases. Per germline, CDR1 MDHEN and CDR2 SYDVKM. The CDR3 sequence is 17 residues long. Trimming removed 8 bases from V and 4 bases from J; junction bases left unmatched: 11.

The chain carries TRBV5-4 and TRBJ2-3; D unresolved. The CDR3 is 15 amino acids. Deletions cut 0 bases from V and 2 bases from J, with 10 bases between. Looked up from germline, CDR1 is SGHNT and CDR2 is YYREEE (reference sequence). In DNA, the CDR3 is TGTGCCAGCAGCTTGGACCCTACAGTCACAGATACGCAGTATTTT. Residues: CASSLDPTVTDTQYF.

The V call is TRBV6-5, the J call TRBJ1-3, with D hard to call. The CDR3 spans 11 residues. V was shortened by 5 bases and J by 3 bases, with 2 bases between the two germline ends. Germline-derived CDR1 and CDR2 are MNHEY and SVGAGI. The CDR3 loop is CASSVGNTIYF. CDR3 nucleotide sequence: TGTGCCAGCAGTGTTGGAAACACCATATATTTT.